This TCR beta chain was sequenced in a study of cytomegalovirus exposure and HLA in healthy donors. The junction had 7 bases not matched to a gene; V was cut back by 2 bases and J by 2 bases. The V gene's germline CDR1 is SGHKS and CDR2 YYEKEE (reference sequence). This CDR3 is 15 amino acids long. This clone was seen only once. Its antigen remains unknown. Regarding the study as a whole: Among TCR beta chains, those listed as cytomegalovirus-associated numbered fewer than 200. Most TCRs appeared rarely, but some public TCRs recurred in many donors.

Sequencing used immunoSEQ multiplex PCR; TCRdb keeps in-frame clones, though not all of them. The sample includes about 140,000 clones, roughly nine tenths of them seen just once. The donors were members of the validation cohort, which comprised more than 90 subjects and was separate from the first cohort of 730 or so subjects. The clonotype originates from a man aged 18 to 29 in good health and CMV-seronegative. The material sequenced was PBMCs. The chain carries TRBV5-5 and TRBJ2-7; 7 nucleotides align to TRBD1. The CDR3 here is CASSLQGLVTYEQYF. For the CDR3, the DNA is TGTGCCAGCAGCTTACAGGGGTTGGTAACCTACGAGCAGTACTTC.